These T cell receptor beta chains were read from a single sample in a study of OX40 agonist ivuxolimab in advanced cancers. Sequencing was performed with immunoSEQ multiplex PCR; in TCRdb, only in-frame clones are kept and a portion is missing. The data contain approximately 52,000 clones, 83% of them singletons. The starting material was CD4+ or CD8+ T cells sorted from blood, obtained in a trial of the OX40 agonist ivuxolimab. The receptors derive from an adult with an advanced solid tumor such as melanoma, head and neck, liver or kidney cancer. Each CDR3 is given with its conserved first and last residue. The D gene is left open where the match is weak. For some rows the clone size is stated as once, few or many, or as a class when expanded; others skip it.

j_call | d_call | clone_size | v_call | cdr3_aa | cdr3_nt
TRBJ2-7 | NA | NA | TRBV7-3 | CASSFRWRVGEQYF | TGTGCCAGCAGCTTCAGGTGGCGAGTCGGCGAGCAGTACTTC
TRBJ1-1 | NA | NA | TRBV5-1 | CASSFDNRIAEAFF | TGCGCCAGCAGCTTCGACAATAGGATCGCAGAAGCTTTCTTT
TRBJ2-7 | TRBD1 | NA | TRBV6-5 | CASTGGQGIRVQYF | TGTGCCAGCACCGGGGGACAGGGAATCCGTGTGCAGTACTTC
TRBJ1-5 | TRBD1 | NA | TRBV10-1 | CASSEKGAGYSNQPQHF | TGCGCCAGCAGTGAAAAGGGGGCGGGCTATAGCAATCAGCCCCAGCATTTT
TRBJ1-2 | TRBD1 | NA | TRBV9 | CASSVGTESNYGYTF | TGTGCCAGCAGCGTGGGGACAGAGAGTAACTATGGCTACACCTTC
TRBJ2-1 | TRBD1 | NA | TRBV5-1 | CASSFRTGTYNEQFF | TGCGCCAGCAGCTTTAGGACAGGGACCTACAATGAGCAGTTCTTC
TRBJ1-1 | NA | NA | TRBV25-1 | CASSDRTEAFF | TGTGCCAGCAGTGACCGGACTGAAGCTTTCTTT
TRBJ2-4 | TRBD2 | NA | TRBV6-5 | CASGAAGQAKNIQYF | TGTGCCAGCGGGGCAGCGGGGCAGGCCAAAAACATTCAGTACTTC
TRBJ1-5 | TRBD1 | NA | TRBV19 | CASSAGTGATYSNQPQHF | TGTGCCAGTAGCGCCGGGACAGGGGCCACTTATAGCAATCAGCCCCAGCATTTT
TRBJ2-7 | TRBD1 | NA | TRBV27 | CASSVTQTGGITYEQYF | TGTGCCAGCAGCGTAACCCAGACAGGGGGGATAACCTACGAGCAGTACTTC
TRBJ2-2 | NA | NA | TRBV2 | CATETAANTGELFF | TGTGCCACGGAGACAGCCGCGAACACCGGGGAGCTGTTTTTT
TRBJ1-1 | NA | few | TRBV7-9 | CASSLEGGGYTEAFF | TGTGCCAGCAGCCTAGAGGGAGGGGGGTACACTGAAGCTTTCTTT
TRBJ2-2 | TRBD1 | NA | TRBV7-8 | CASSGWAGGSTGELFF | TGTGCCAGCTCCGGGTGGGCAGGGGGCTCGACCGGGGAGCTGTTTTTT
TRBJ1-3 | TRBD1 | NA | TRBV4-1 | CASSQSRVRGPSGNTIYF | TGCGCCAGCAGCCAAAGTAGGGTGAGGGGGCCATCAGGAAACACCATATATTTT
TRBJ1-6 | NA | NA | TRBV15 | CATSRDRGGNSPLHF | TGTGCCACCAGCAGAGATAGAGGGGGGAATTCACCCCTCCACTTT
TRBJ1-3 | NA | NA | TRBV19 | CASSSGYTIYF | TGTGCCAGTAGTAGTGGGTACACCATATATTTT
TRBJ1-2 | NA | NA | TRBV5-6 | CASSLSGHSGYGYTF | TGTGCCAGCAGCTTGAGTGGACATTCGGGTTATGGCTACACCTTC
TRBJ2-3 | NA | NA | TRBV5-1 | CASSPLLGDTQYF | TGCGCCAGCAGCCCCTTGTTAGGAGATACGCAGTATTTT
TRBJ1-1 | NA | few | TRBV30 | CAWSVRGLAVKAFF | TGTGCCTGGAGTGTAAGGGGACTGGCGGTCAAAGCTTTCTTT
TRBJ2-1 | TRBD2 | NA | TRBV11-2 | CASSHLRLAGAHNEQFF | TGTGCCAGCAGCCACCTGCGACTAGCGGGGGCCCACAATGAGCAGTTCTTC
TRBJ1-1 | NA | NA | TRBV7-9 | CASSSDGFNTEAFF | TGTGCCAGCAGTTCGGACGGATTTAACACTGAAGCTTTCTTT
TRBJ2-2 | NA | NA | TRBV6-6 | CASGLYEGITGELFF | TGTGCCAGCGGCCTTTACGAGGGGATCACCGGGGAGCTGTTTTTT
TRBJ1-1 | TRBD1 | NA | TRBV7-9 | CASSLAHSRDRGGTEAFF | TGTGCCAGCAGCTTAGCACATTCCCGGGACAGGGGTGGCACTGAAGCTTTCTTT
TRBJ2-7 | NA | NA | TRBV9 | CASGPTSYEQYF | TGTGCCAGCGGACCAACCTCCTACGAGCAGTACTTC
TRBJ1-3 | NA | NA | TRBV25-1 | CASSEFGQLGNTIYF | TGTGCCAGCAGTGAATTCGGACAGCTTGGAAACACCATATATTTT
TRBJ1-1 | NA | NA | TRBV7-8 | CASSRLWGRNTEAFF | TGTGCCAGCAGCCGACTTTGGGGAAGGAACACTGAAGCTTTCTTT
TRBJ2-1 | TRBD2 | NA | TRBV6-1 | CASILTGGQYGEQFF | TGTGCCAGCATTCTTACGGGGGGTCAATATGGTGAGCAGTTCTTC
TRBJ1-2 | NA | NA | TRBV14 | CASSPIQGSQGYGYTF | TGTGCCAGCAGCCCCATCCAGGGCTCTCAGGGCTATGGCTACACCTTC
TRBJ1-5 | TRBD1 | NA | TRBV10-3 | CATGEGTGEHQPQHF | TGTGCCACGGGGGAGGGGACAGGGGAGCATCAGCCCCAGCATTTT
TRBJ2-1 | TRBD2 | NA | TRBV5-6 | CASSLGIAGGQNEQFF | TGTGCCAGCAGCTTAGGGATAGCGGGGGGGCAGAATGAGCAGTTCTTC
TRBJ1-5 | NA | NA | TRBV5-5 | CASSFGLESNQPQHF | TGTGCCAGCAGCTTCGGGTTAGAGAGCAATCAGCCCCAGCATTTT
TRBJ2-7 | TRBD2 | NA | TRBV19 | CASSMGSGYYEQYF | TGTGCCAGTAGTATGGGTAGCGGGTACTACGAGCAGTACTTC
TRBJ2-7 | TRBD1 | NA | TRBV2 | CASSVSGQGHEQYF | TGTGCCAGCAGTGTATCGGGACAGGGTCACGAGCAGTACTTC
TRBJ2-5 | NA | NA | TRBV5-1 | CASSLAGAGETQYF | TGCGCCAGCAGCTTGGCCGGGGCGGGAGAGACCCAGTACTTC
TRBJ1-5 | NA | NA | TRBV6-5 | CASRIGSNQPQHF | TGTGCCAGCAGGATCGGTAGCAATCAGCCCCAGCATTTT
TRBJ1-2 | TRBD1 | once | TRBV28 | CASSFRDRDFHGYTF | TGTGCCAGCAGTTTCCGGGACAGGGATTTCCATGGCTACACCTTC
TRBJ1-2 | NA | NA | TRBV25-1 | CASSEFGQAPWYGYTF | TGTGCCAGCAGTGAATTTGGGCAGGCCCCCTGGTATGGCTACACCTTC
TRBJ2-1 | NA | NA | TRBV20-1 | CSAREGDEQFF | TGCAGTGCTAGAGAGGGCGATGAGCAGTTCTTC
TRBJ2-2 | NA | NA | TRBV7-2 | CASSQSNTGELFF | TGTGCCAGCAGCCAAAGCAACACCGGGGAGCTGTTTTTT
TRBJ1-1 | NA | NA | TRBV5-6 | CASSLAGRAEAFF | TGTGCCAGCAGCTTGGCTGGGCGAGCTGAAGCTTTCTTT
TRBJ1-3 | NA | NA | TRBV12-2 | CATFRTGNTIYF | TGTGCAACCTTTCGAACTGGAAACACCATATATTTT
TRBJ2-7 | NA | NA | TRBV5-6 | CASSPLSSYEQYF | TGTGCCAGCAGCCCCCTTAGCTCCTACGAGCAGTACTTC
TRBJ2-2 | NA | NA | TRBV13 | CASSRTTTGETGELFF | TGTGCCAGCAGCCGTACAACGACCGGTGAGACCGGGGAGCTGTTTTTT
TRBJ2-2 | NA | NA | TRBV4-2 | CASSQEGGANTGELFF | TGTGCCAGCAGCCAAGAAGGCGGGGCGAACACCGGGGAGCTGTTTTTT
TRBJ2-7 | TRBD1 | NA | TRBV5-6 | CASSSGTGGVYYEQYF | TGTGCCAGCAGTTCCGGGACAGGGGGCGTTTACTACGAGCAGTACTTC
TRBJ2-3 | NA | NA | TRBV7-9 | CASSWTGSQYF | TGTGCCAGCAGCTGGACGGGGTCGCAGTATTTT
TRBJ1-6 | NA | medium-sized | TRBV5-4 | CASSLVGNSPLHF | TGTGCCAGCAGCTTGGTCGGAAATTCACCCCTCCACTTT
TRBJ1-2 | NA | NA | TRBV30 | CAWSNGGVFGGYTF | TGTGCCTGGAGTAATGGTGGGGTATTCGGGGGCTACACCTTC
TRBJ2-1 | TRBD1 | few | TRBV5-4 | CASSPGQGSYNEQFF | TGTGCCAGCAGCCCGGGACAGGGCAGCTACAATGAGCAGTTCTTC
TRBJ2-1 | NA | once | TRBV19 | CASSIRQGQSGEQFF | TGTGCCAGTAGTATTAGGCAGGGACAATCGGGTGAGCAGTTCTTC
TRBJ1-5 | NA | NA | TRBV19 | CASSRRGVGQPQHF | TGTGCCAGTAGTCGGAGGGGGGTAGGTCAGCCCCAGCATTTT